This is a list of T cell receptor beta chains from one sample in a study of OX40 agonist ivuxolimab in advanced cancers. The assay was immunoSEQ multiplex PCR, and TCRdb's table has in-frame clones only and misses some. The table lists 55,000 to 65,000 clones, 86% of them singletons, with 3.9% in the top ten. The sample here was CD4+ or CD8+ T cells sorted from blood, taken in a trial of the OX40 agonist ivuxolimab. The receptors stem from an adult with an advanced solid tumor such as melanoma, head and neck, liver or kidney cancer. Both conserved end residues are part of each CDR3. The D gene is left open where the match is weak. Clone size is shown for a subset of rows, as once, few, many or a class of expanded clone.

j_call,clone_size,v_call,d_call,cdr3_nt,cdr3_aa
TRBJ2-1,once,TRBV7-3,.,TGTGCCAGCAGCTCTACAGGAGACTCCTACAATGAGCAGTTCTTC,CASSSTGDSYNEQFF
TRBJ2-3,.,TRBV11-3,.,TGTGCCAGCAGCTTAGTTGGTAGCGCCGGGGAAGATACGCAGTATTTT,CASSLVGSAGEDTQYF
TRBJ2-5,.,TRBV19,.,TGTGCCAGTAGTATGGACCGTCCACCACAAGAGACCCAGTACTTC,CASSMDRPPQETQYF
TRBJ2-6,.,TRBV27,.,TGTGCCAGCAGTTTAGAGGGCTCCTCTGGGGCCAACGTCCTGACTTTC,CASSLEGSSGANVLTF
TRBJ1-4,.,TRBV18,.,TGTGCCAGCTCACCACCACAGGGCAATGAAAAACTGTTTTTT,CASSPPQGNEKLFF
TRBJ1-1,.,TRBV18,.,TGTGCCAGCTCACCCAGGGCAGGAGAAATGAACACTGAAGCTTTCTTT,CASSPRAGEMNTEAFF
TRBJ1-2,.,TRBV11-3,.,TGTGCCAGCAGCTTAGCCGGAGTAGGAGACGCTAACTATGGCTACACCTTC,CASSLAGVGDANYGYTF
TRBJ1-1,.,TRBV19,.,TGTGCCAGTAGTATTGGGTTTGACAGTGAAGCTTTCTTT,CASSIGFDSEAFF
TRBJ2-7,.,TRBV5-4,TRBD1,TGTGCCAGCAGCTTGGGTTTTGGGACAGGGACCTACGAGCAGTACTTC,CASSLGFGTGTYEQYF
TRBJ2-2,.,TRBV7-9,.,TGTGCCAGCAGCCCCGTCTGGAACACCGGGGAGCTGTTTTTT,CASSPVWNTGELFF
TRBJ2-2,.,TRBV9,.,TGTGCCAGCAGCGTAGCGGACAGTAACACCGGGGAGCTGTTTTTT,CASSVADSNTGELFF
TRBJ1-4,few,TRBV5-8,TRBD1,TGTGCCAGCGGTTGGACAGGGGTTGGTGAAAAACTGTTTTTT,CASGWTGVGEKLFF
TRBJ2-1,.,TRBV2,TRBD1,TGTGCCAGCGGTGTGACAGGGACAGGGAATGAGCAGTTCTTC,CASGVTGTGNEQFF
TRBJ1-2,.,TRBV5-4,.,TGTGCCAGCAGCCCCCTGGGGGGGCAAGATGGCTACACCTTC,CASSPLGGQDGYTF
TRBJ2-5,.,TRBV7-8,.,TGTGCCAGCAGCTTACGCCCGGAGACCCAGTACTTC,CASSLRPETQYF
TRBJ2-2,.,TRBV5-1,.,TGCGCCAGTAAGACCAACCAGAATTCGAGGACCGGGGAGCTGTTTTTT,CASKTNQNSRTGELFF
TRBJ2-5,once,TRBV7-2,.,TGTGCCAGCAGCTTTACGGGGGCCTTGTACCAAGAGACCCAGTACTTC,CASSFTGALYQETQYF
TRBJ1-6,.,TRBV2,.,TGTGCCAGCAGTGCCTGGGGGACGTCTAGCTCCTATAATTCACCCCTCCACTTT,CASSAWGTSSSYNSPLHF
TRBJ2-3,.,TRBV19,.,TGTGCCAGTAGTGCCGGACACTCCACAGATACGCAGTATTTT,CASSAGHSTDTQYF
TRBJ1-5,few,TRBV7-2,TRBD1,TGTGCCAGCAGAAGAGACAGGGACGGCAATCAGCCCCAGCATTTT,CASRRDRDGNQPQHF
TRBJ1-1,once,TRBV11-3,.,TGTGCCAGCAGCTTAAGTTCGAACACTGAAGCTTTCTTT,CASSLSSNTEAFF
TRBJ2-5,.,TRBV9,.,TGTGCCAGCAGCGTAGGGGGTACCCAAGAGACCCAGTACTTC,CASSVGGTQETQYF
TRBJ1-5,once,TRBV18,TRBD1,TGTGCCAGCTCACCCGGACAGGGGGCGCGCAATCAGCCCCAGCATTTT,CASSPGQGARNQPQHF
TRBJ2-5,.,TRBV5-4,.,TGTGCCAGCAGCTCCCGGGCCCACCAAGAGACCCAGTACTTC,CASSSRAHQETQYF
TRBJ2-7,few,TRBV5-1,.,TGCGCCAGCAGCTTGGGGTCAGGGAGCTCCTACGAGCAGTACTTC,CASSLGSGSSYEQYF
TRBJ2-7,.,TRBV7-3,.,TGTGCCAGCAGCCCCGGGCGGGGAGCCTCGGGAGAGCAGTACTTC,CASSPGRGASGEQYF
TRBJ2-5,.,TRBV5-1,TRBD2,TGCGCCAGCAGCTTGGGGGCTAGCGGGAATCAAGAGACCCAGTACTTC,CASSLGASGNQETQYF
TRBJ2-2,.,TRBV5-4,.,TGTGCCAGCAGCTTGGCGGACACCGGGGAGCTGTTTTTT,CASSLADTGELFF
TRBJ1-4,.,TRBV9,TRBD1,TGTGCCAGCAGCGTCTCACAGGGGATAGAGAAAGGAAAACTGTTTTTT,CASSVSQGIEKGKLFF
TRBJ1-5,.,TRBV6-1,.,TGTGCCAGCAGACAAGGGCGGCAGCCCCAGCATTTT,CASRQGRQPQHF
TRBJ2-2,.,TRBV7-3,.,TGTGCCAGCAGCCCAACGGCCCGGAGCACCGGGGAGCTGTTTTTT,CASSPTARSTGELFF
TRBJ2-3,.,TRBV10-3,TRBD2,TGTGCCACACTAGCGGGCGGGTCCACAGATACGCAGTATTTT,CATLAGGSTDTQYF
TRBJ1-1,.,TRBV5-6,.,TGTGCCAGCAGACCCGTTCTGGGGTTGAACACTGAAGCTTTCTTT,CASRPVLGLNTEAFF
TRBJ1-5,.,TRBV29-1,.,TGCAGCGTTGGAGGGGAGGGGTATCAGCCCCAGCATTTT,CSVGGEGYQPQHF
TRBJ2-2,once,TRBV5-1,TRBD1,TGCGCCAGCAGCGGGACAGGGATAAGTACCGGGGAGCTGTTTTTT,CASSGTGISTGELFF
TRBJ1-2,.,TRBV4-3,TRBD1,TGCGCCAGCAGCCAAGGGAAGACAGGGGATGCCGGTTACACCTTC,CASSQGKTGDAGYTF
TRBJ2-6,.,TRBV28,.,TGTGCCAGCAGTACCCCGGGAGAGGGAACTCGCCGGGCTGGGGCCAACGTCCTGACTTTC,CASSTPGEGTRRAGANVLTF
TRBJ2-5,once,TRBV7-2,.,TGTGCCAGCAGCACACCCCGGACCTTGGGAGCCGAGACCCAGTACTTC,CASSTPRTLGAETQYF
TRBJ1-1,.,TRBV15,.,TGTGCCACCAGCGGCTCGTTTGGCGAAGCTTTCTTT,CATSGSFGEAFF
TRBJ1-1,once,TRBV2,.,TGTGCCAGCAGTGATGGAGGTAGGGGGAAAATGAACACTGAAGCTTTCTTT,CASSDGGRGKMNTEAFF